The entry below describes one T cell receptor (beta chain). What it recognizes is unknown. The data were taken from a study of cytomegalovirus exposure and HLA in healthy donors. This CDR3 spans 15 amino acids. The ends were cut back, 2 bases at V and 5 bases at J, with 13 bases in the middle. Looked up from germline, CDR1 is SNHLY and CDR2 is FYNNEI. Amplification used 60 Vbeta primers and 13 Jbeta primers. Measured with immunoSEQ multiplex PCR; TCRdb has only the in-frame clones, and not every one. The profile shows about 150,000 clones, about 80% of them singletons. Study observations and caveats: A cluster of highly shared sequence variants was likely a sequencing artifact. Later analysis associated a missense DCLRE1C variant with TCR beta V- and J-gene trimming.

This receptor was obtained from a man aged 25 to 40 in good health and CMV-seropositive. This chain connects TRBV2 to TRBJ1-5; possibly TRBD1 for D (5 bases). The specimen sequenced was PBMCs. This CDR3 reads CASSEWQGIDQPQHF. The CDR3 nucleotides are TGTGCCAGCAGTGAATGGCAGGGTATAGATCAGCCCCAGCATTTT.